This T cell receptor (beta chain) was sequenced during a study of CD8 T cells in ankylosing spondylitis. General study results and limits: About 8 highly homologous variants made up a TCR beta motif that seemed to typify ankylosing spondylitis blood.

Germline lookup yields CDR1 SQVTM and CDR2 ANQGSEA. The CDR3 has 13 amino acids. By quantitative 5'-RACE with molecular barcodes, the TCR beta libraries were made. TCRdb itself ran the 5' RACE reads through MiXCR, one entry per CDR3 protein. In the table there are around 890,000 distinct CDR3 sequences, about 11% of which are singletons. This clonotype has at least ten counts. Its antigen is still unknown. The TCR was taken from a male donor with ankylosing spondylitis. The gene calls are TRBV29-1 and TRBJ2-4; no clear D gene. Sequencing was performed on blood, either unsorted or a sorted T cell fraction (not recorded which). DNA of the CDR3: TGCAGTGGGCTCGGGCTAGCCAAAAACATTCAGTACTTC. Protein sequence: CSGLGLAKNIQYF.